Listed here are 10 T cell receptor beta chains from one sample, sequenced in a study of early T cells in non-severe SARS-CoV-2 infection. MiXCR, run by TCRdb on the 5' RACE reads, gives a single entry per CDR3 protein. This table holds around 52,000 distinct CDR3 sequences, 10% to 15% found once. What was sequenced was whole blood. The receptors stem from an adult who was a healthcare worker with PCR-confirmed SARS-CoV-2 infection or an uninfected control (not recorded which).

This clonotype occurred many times. The chain combines TRBV6-6 with TRBJ1-1, with TRBD1 matching over 7 bases. V shed 5 bases and J 9 bases; nucleotides not matched to a gene: 15. CDR3 size: 15 residues. Germline V gives CDR1 MNHNY, CDR2 SVGAGI (reference sequence). CDR3 sequence reads: CASSPLERGPLKAFF. In nucleotides, the CDR3 is TGTGCCAGCAGTCCACTCGAGAGGGGGCCCTTAAAAGCTTTCTTT.

The chain has TRBV3-1 and TRBJ1-2; D may be TRBD1 (6 bases). CDR3 length: 14 amino acids. Germline V lookup: CDR1 LGHDT, CDR2 YNNKEL (reference sequence). Trimming pared 2 bases from V and 8 bases from J, leaving 15 bases between. This CDR3 reads CASSQTPQGGGYTF. The CDR3 DNA is TGTGCCAGCAGCCAAACCCCCCAAGGGGGGGGCTACACCTTC.

In its sample, this clonotype was seen a few times. This chain links TRBV2 with TRBJ2-3; 8 positions agree with TRBD1. Germline V gene sequence: CDR1 SNHLY, CDR2 FYNNEI. The CDR3 runs to 11 residues. V gave up 4 bases and J gave up 14 bases; unmatched junction bases: 5. The DNA of the CDR3 is TGTGCCAGCAGTGGCGGCAGGGGGCCGTATTTT. It codes for CASSGGRGPYF.

This clonotype was recorded at least ten times. The chain employs TRBV7-9 and TRBJ2-5; 8 nucleotides align to TRBD1. CDR3 length: 14 residues. Germline V CDR1 and CDR2: SEHNR, FQNEAQ (reference sequence). The trim removed 7 bases at V and 5 bases at J, leaving 9 bases unmatched. CDR3 region: CASNERTGSETQYF. DNA for the CDR3: TGTGCCAGCAACGAAAGGACAGGGAGCGAGACCCAGTACTTC.

The chain recombines TRBV6-5 with TRBJ2-3; 10 bases agree with TRBD1. CDR3 size: 15 residues. Trimming removed 7 bases from V and 1 base from J; junction bases left unmatched: 5. The germline gives CDR1 MNHEY, CDR2 SVGAGI. Here the CDR3 reads CASKMTGGGTDTQYF. Written as DNA, the CDR3 is TGTGCCAGCAAGATGACAGGGGGCGGCACAGATACGCAGTATTTT.

This clonotype was detected a few times. This chain links TRBV5-3 with TRBJ2-5, with D tentatively TRBD1 (6 bases). TRBV5-3 is an open reading frame, and its role is uncertain. Trimming left V 1 base short and J 1 base short, with 8 bases between. The length of the CDR3 is 14 residues. The CDR3 reads CARSLWDTQETQYF. Here the CDR3 DNA reads TGTGCCAGAAGCTTGTGGGACACCCAAGAGACCCAGTACTTC.

This clonotype was observed at least ten times. The chain joins TRBV10-3 to TRBJ2-3; TRBD1 matches at 9 bases. In germline, CDR1 is ENHRY, CDR2 SYGVKD. The CDR3 loop spans 15 amino acids. The J segment lost 3 bases and the V segment lost 6 bases, leaving 7 bases of the junction unmatched. The CDR3 here is CAIRHDRGSTDTQYF. The CDR3 DNA reads as TGTGCCATCAGACATGACAGGGGGAGTACAGATACGCAGTATTTT.

This clonotype came up many times. The chain has TRBV28 and TRBJ2-1; a possible D gene is TRBD1 (6 bases). Germline CDR1 MDHEN, CDR2 SYDVKM. The ends were cut back, 6 bases at V and 8 bases at J, with 14 bases in the middle. The CDR3 contains 13 residues. The CDR3 reads CASSPDRYHEQFF. CDR3 DNA sequence: TGTGCCAGCAGCCCAGACAGGTACCATGAGCAGTTCTTC.

This clonotype was picked up many times. The V and J genes are TRBV28 and TRBJ2-4; TRBD2 matches 8 bases. Per germline, CDR1 MDHEN and CDR2 SYDVKM. V lost 7 bases and J lost 0; bases outside the gene matches: 5. This CDR3 is 15 amino acids long. The CDR3 reads CASITSGLAKNIQYF. For the CDR3, the DNA is TGTGCCAGCATTACTAGCGGTCTAGCCAAAAACATTCAGTACTTC. Full variable domain (missing parts from reference TRBV28 and TRBJ2-4): DVKVTQSSRYLVKRTGEKVFLECVQDMDHENMFWYRQDPGLGLRLIYFSYDVKMKEKGDIPEGYSVSREKKERFSLILESASTNQTSMYLCASITSGLAKNIQYFGAGTRLSVL.

In this sample, this clonotype turned up many times. This chain joins TRBV7-6 and TRBJ2-2; TRBD2 matches at 9 bases. V shed 5 bases and J 4 bases; nucleotides not matched to a gene: 2. The length of the CDR3 is 14 residues. Germline V gene lookup returns CDR1 SGHVS and CDR2 FNYEAQ. DNA of the CDR3: TGTGCCAGCAGCGCGACTAGCGGCACCGGGGAGCTGTTTTTT. It yields the protein CASSATSGTGELFF.